The sequence of this TCR beta chain was determined in a study of cytomegalovirus exposure and HLA in healthy donors. Study at large: One earlier analysis, a look at about 179 million T cells, found roughly 110 million unique TCR beta sequences.

Study-wide results and caveats: Earlier analysis yielded a pattern in which most TCR beta V segments were productive about 90% or about 30% of the time. Reported findings show TCR beta sequences accurately forecast HLA-A and HLA-B alleles in most subjects. Differences between HLA loci emerged in a later analysis of TCR association rates, with DRB1 most and HLA-C fewest.

Concerning this clone itself: The antigen remains unidentified.

Primers: 60 Vbeta forward and 13 Jbeta reverse. Assay: immunoSEQ multiplex PCR; the TCRdb copy retains only in-frame clones and omits some. The sample shows around 100,000 clones, 65% to 85% of them seen only once. The CDR3 is 16 residues long. J was trimmed by 13 bases and V by 5 bases; bases with no gene match: 12. Germline lookup yields CDR1 LNHDA and CDR2 SQIVND (reference sequence). The sample comprised PBMCs. The sequence derives from a woman aged 55-70 years in good health and CMV-seropositive. The rearrangement links TRBV19 to TRBJ2-1, with 15 bases lining up with TRBD2. The CDR3 bases are TGTGCCAGTAGTCATCAACCGGGACTAGCGGGAGGTCCCCAGTTCTTC. Amino acid sequence: CASSHQPGLAGGPQFF.